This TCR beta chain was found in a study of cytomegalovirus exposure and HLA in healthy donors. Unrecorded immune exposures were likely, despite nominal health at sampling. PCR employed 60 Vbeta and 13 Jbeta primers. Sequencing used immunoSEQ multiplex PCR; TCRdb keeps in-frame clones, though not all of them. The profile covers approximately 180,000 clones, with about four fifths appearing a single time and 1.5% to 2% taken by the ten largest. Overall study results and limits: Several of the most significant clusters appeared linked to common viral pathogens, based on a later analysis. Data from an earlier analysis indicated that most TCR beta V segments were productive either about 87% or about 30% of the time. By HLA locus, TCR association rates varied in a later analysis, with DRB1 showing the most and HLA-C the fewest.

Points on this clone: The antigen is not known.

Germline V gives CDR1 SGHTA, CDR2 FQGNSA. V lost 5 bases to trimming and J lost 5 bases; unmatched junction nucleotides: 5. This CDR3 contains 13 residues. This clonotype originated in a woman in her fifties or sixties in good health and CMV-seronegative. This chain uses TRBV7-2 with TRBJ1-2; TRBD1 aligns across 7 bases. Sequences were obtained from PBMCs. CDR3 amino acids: CASSPTGVYGYTF. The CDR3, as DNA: TGTGCCAGCAGCCCTACAGGGGTGTATGGCTACACCTTC.